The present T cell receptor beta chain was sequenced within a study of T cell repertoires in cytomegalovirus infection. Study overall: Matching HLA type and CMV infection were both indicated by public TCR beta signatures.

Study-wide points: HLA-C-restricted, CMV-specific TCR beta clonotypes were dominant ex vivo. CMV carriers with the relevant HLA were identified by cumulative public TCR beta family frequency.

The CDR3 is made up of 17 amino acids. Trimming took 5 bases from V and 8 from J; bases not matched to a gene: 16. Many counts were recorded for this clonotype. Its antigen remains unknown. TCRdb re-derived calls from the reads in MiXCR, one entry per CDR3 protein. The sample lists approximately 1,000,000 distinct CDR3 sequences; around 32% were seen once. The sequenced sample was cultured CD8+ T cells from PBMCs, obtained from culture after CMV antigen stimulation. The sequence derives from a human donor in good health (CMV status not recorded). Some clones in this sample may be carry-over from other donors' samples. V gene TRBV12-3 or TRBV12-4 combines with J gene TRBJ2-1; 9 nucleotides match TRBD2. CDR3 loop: CASSPPRTSERYYEQFF. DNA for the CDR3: TGTGCCAGCAGTCCCCCCCGGACTAGCGAGAGATATTATGAGCAGTTCTTC.